A selection of T cell receptor beta chains follows, all from one sample in a study of post-analysis software for immune sequencing data. TCRdb re-derived calls from the PCR reads in MiXCR, one entry per CDR3 protein. The data hold roughly 620,000 distinct CDR3 sequences, with roughly two fifths observed a single time. Specimen: blood. Receptors were obtained from a girl aged 10 to 17 with multiple sclerosis. Both conserved end residues are trimmed from each CDR3. Each record gives: CDR3 protein, CDR3 length, J gene, V gene, clone size. Some rows mark clone size as missing; the rest say once, few, many or name a class of expanded clone.

CDR3 protein: AISGATGSIQY
CDR3 length: 11
J gene: TRBJ2-4
V gene: TRBV10-3
clone size: -

CDR3 protein: AISESTSGMETQY
CDR3 length: 13
J gene: TRBJ2-5
V gene: TRBV10-3
clone size: few

CDR3 protein: SVETGTEETQY
CDR3 length: 11
J gene: TRBJ2-5
V gene: TRBV29-1
clone size: -

CDR3 protein: SAREAVGQPQH
CDR3 length: 11
J gene: TRBJ1-5
V gene: TRBV20-1
clone size: -

CDR3 protein: ASSRGLSSYEQY
CDR3 length: 12
J gene: TRBJ2-7
V gene: TRBV12-3/TRBV12-4
clone size: many

CDR3 protein: ASSLAQLATYEQY
CDR3 length: 13
J gene: TRBJ2-7
V gene: TRBV7-2
clone size: -

CDR3 protein: ASSLGQSFQQY
CDR3 length: 11
J gene: TRBJ2-7
V gene: TRBV11-3
clone size: -

CDR3 protein: ASRVGHRSTTNEKLF
CDR3 length: 15
J gene: TRBJ1-4
V gene: TRBV6-1
clone size: few

CDR3 protein: SGYLGNEQF
CDR3 length: 9
J gene: TRBJ2-1
V gene: TRBV29-1
clone size: -

CDR3 protein: ASSQLGTNTEAF
CDR3 length: 12
J gene: TRBJ1-1
V gene: TRBV3-1
clone size: -

CDR3 protein: ASSLVSDTDTQY
CDR3 length: 12
J gene: TRBJ2-3
V gene: TRBV12-3/TRBV12-4
clone size: few

CDR3 protein: SARTRDGRALDEQF
CDR3 length: 14
J gene: TRBJ2-1
V gene: TRBV20-1
clone size: few

CDR3 protein: ASSPGGRPQH
CDR3 length: 10
J gene: TRBJ1-5
V gene: TRBV27
clone size: -

CDR3 protein: ASSLTGEENEQY
CDR3 length: 12
J gene: TRBJ2-7
V gene: TRBV7-6
clone size: -

CDR3 protein: ASNPRGTYEQY
CDR3 length: 11
J gene: -
V gene: TRBV7-9
clone size: -

CDR3 protein: ASSQDPLPDTQY
CDR3 length: 12
J gene: TRBJ2-3
V gene: TRBV4-1
clone size: -

CDR3 protein: ASSSSDVTEAF
CDR3 length: 11
J gene: TRBJ1-1
V gene: TRBV6-6
clone size: -

CDR3 protein: SVTDLYEQY
CDR3 length: 9
J gene: -
V gene: TRBV29-1
clone size: few

CDR3 protein: ASSYSGQGAGGYT
CDR3 length: 13
J gene: TRBJ1-2
V gene: TRBV6-5
clone size: -

CDR3 protein: ASSQDWGTGYNEQF
CDR3 length: 14
J gene: TRBJ2-1
V gene: TRBV3-1
clone size: -

CDR3 protein: ASSDPGQGSSYEQY
CDR3 length: 14
J gene: TRBJ2-7
V gene: TRBV10-2
clone size: -

CDR3 protein: ASSLGGGTSAQY
CDR3 length: 12
J gene: TRBJ2-5
V gene: TRBV7-6
clone size: once

CDR3 protein: ASSSFSEQY
CDR3 length: 9
J gene: -
V gene: TRBV5-1
clone size: -

CDR3 protein: ATSAGQASTDTQY
CDR3 length: 13
J gene: TRBJ2-3
V gene: TRBV24-1
clone size: -

CDR3 protein: ASSQEGGAPGYEQF
CDR3 length: 14
J gene: TRBJ2-1
V gene: TRBV4-1
clone size: few

CDR3 protein: SARPHPYGYT
CDR3 length: 10
J gene: TRBJ1-2
V gene: TRBV20-1
clone size: few

CDR3 protein: AIRTGVPYEQY
CDR3 length: 11
J gene: TRBJ2-7
V gene: TRBV10-3
clone size: -

CDR3 protein: ASSYSPSSSYNEQF
CDR3 length: 14
J gene: TRBJ2-1
V gene: TRBV6-6
clone size: few

CDR3 protein: SASVKGSPRVGKYYGYT
CDR3 length: 17
J gene: TRBJ1-2
V gene: TRBV20-1
clone size: -

CDR3 protein: ASKRGTTSYEQY
CDR3 length: 12
J gene: TRBJ2-7
V gene: TRBV6-5
clone size: -

CDR3 protein: SVSGPNTGELF
CDR3 length: 11
J gene: TRBJ2-2
V gene: TRBV29-1
clone size: -

CDR3 protein: SARDWEENTEAF
CDR3 length: 12
J gene: TRBJ1-1
V gene: TRBV20-1
clone size: -

CDR3 protein: ASSFWVLNTEAF
CDR3 length: 12
J gene: TRBJ1-1
V gene: TRBV3-1
clone size: -

CDR3 protein: ASSSLVEQY
CDR3 length: 9
J gene: TRBJ2-7
V gene: TRBV7-9
clone size: -

CDR3 protein: ASSYSTLGQGKRGYGYT
CDR3 length: 17
J gene: TRBJ1-2
V gene: TRBV6-5
clone size: -

CDR3 protein: ASSPGATPYGYT
CDR3 length: 12
J gene: TRBJ1-2
V gene: TRBV7-2
clone size: -

CDR3 protein: SARDGLGGNYGYT
CDR3 length: 13
J gene: TRBJ1-2
V gene: TRBV20-1
clone size: -

CDR3 protein: ASSLAYSGAYNEQF
CDR3 length: 14
J gene: TRBJ2-1
V gene: TRBV7-8
clone size: few

CDR3 protein: ASSTGPVGNEQF
CDR3 length: 12
J gene: TRBJ2-1
V gene: TRBV5-1
clone size: -

CDR3 protein: SASPGQMETQY
CDR3 length: 11
J gene: TRBJ2-5
V gene: TRBV20-1
clone size: -

CDR3 protein: ASSGTREEF
CDR3 length: 9
J gene: TRBJ2-1
V gene: TRBV5-1
clone size: few